The clone carrying this T cell receptor (beta chain) was observed many times. Antigen: not known. The CDR3 loop spans 13 amino acids. V was clipped by 2 bases and J by 5 bases; unmatched bases: 0. Germline CDR1 ENHRY, CDR2 SYGVKD. TCRdb called the 5' RACE reads again in MiXCR, with one record for every CDR3 protein. The sample shows about 320,000 distinct CDR3 sequences, 3.5% to 4.5% of them seen only once. This specimen comes from a study of T cells after yellow fever vaccination. Study-level findings and limits: It was a small share of clonotypes that appeared in both CD4 and CD8 compartments. Post-booster reappearance was seen for most primary-vaccination clones (around 97% CD4, around 90% CD8).

The V call is TRBV10-3, the J call TRBJ2-1, with 7 bases that match TRBD1. This TCR derives from a man younger than 35 who received the YFV17D yellow fever vaccine. This specimen consisted of PBMCs, obtained 15 days after the yellow fever booster vaccination. Written as DNA, the CDR3 is TGTGCCATCAGTGAGGGACAGGACAATGAGCAGTTCTTC. Its protein product is CAISEGQDNEQFF.